The rows below give T cell receptor beta chains drawn from one sample of a study of radiotherapy plus CTLA-4 blockade in lung cancer. Repertoires were generated with immunoSEQ multiplex PCR, while TCRdb's copy carries only in-frame clones and drops some. This table has about 40,000 clones, 65% to 90% appearing once. The sequencing used peripheral blood, collected from a patient treated with radiotherapy plus ipilimumab. All receptors derive from a human donor with non-small cell lung cancer whose response to radiotherapy plus ipilimumab could not be evaluated. Each CDR3 is given with its conserved first and last residue. Size is stated for part of the rows, as once, few or many counts, or as a class when the clone is expanded.

size | V | CDR3
- | TRBV11-2 | CASSPAGLTDTQYF
- | TRBV2 | CASSDTPGGTQYF
- | TRBV6-6 | CASSYPTSGGYNEQFF
- | TRBV20-1 | CSARVVNEQFF
- | TRBV5-4 | CASSLAGGGNNEQFF
few | TRBV27 | CASSLSSGGSQPQHF
- | TRBV18 | CASSPSGGNTEAFF
- | TRBV7-8 | CASSTSGTGNQPQHF
- | TRBV14 | CASSRAYEQYF
- | TRBV5-4 | CASSFAGGRNEQFF
- | TRBV6-6 | CASSTTGADTQYF
- | TRBV7-8 | CASSRVAGGPYEQYF
- | TRBV19 | CASSSLGLANTEAFF
- | TRBV28 | CASSPRRTHTGELFF
few | TRBV5-6 | CASSLQVFEAFF
- | TRBV5-5 | CASSLGGSGSDTQYF
- | TRBV2 | CASSSAGQETQYF
- | TRBV10-2 | CASVQAVYQETQYF
few | TRBV10-3 | CATRTEGGELFF
- | TRBV11-3 | CASSLGGGPTDTQYF
- | TRBV19 | CASTTGFGPRGTSTQYF
- | TRBV4-1 | CASSQGGGPFNEQFF
- | TRBV11-2 | CASSVTGRAGANVLTF
- | TRBV7-9 | CASSTGTSGGANTGELFF
- | TRBV9 | CASSGDSVPNYGYTF
once | TRBV5-1 | CASSSSNSSGSPYEQYF
- | TRBV7-9 | CASSYPTGRNTEAFF
- | TRBV6-6 | CASSYGRDSYEQYF
- | TRBV5-1 | CASSRGEDEKLFF
medium-sized | TRBV28 | CASQSLPADTYEQYF
- | TRBV2 | CASIGGTGAVAEQYF
- | TRBV5-4 | CASSLDRGLDEQYF
- | TRBV11-3 | CASSGKRGSTDTQYF
- | TRBV21-1 | CATSRWGARAGSTDTQYF
once | TRBV5-1 | CASSLVQGFNEQFF
few | TRBV18 | CASSGEVSGNTIYF
few | TRBV19 | CASSISGPSLGGYNEQFF
once | TRBV5-4 | CASTLAGGIETQYF